The 2 T cell receptor beta chains given below trace back to one sample, sequenced in a study of blood T cell repertoires in COVID-19. Method: immunoSEQ multiplex PCR; TCRdb's copy keeps in-frame clones and lacks some. This sample yields approximately 88,000 clones, of which approximately 81% are seen a single time; about 15% belongs to the top ten. Source material: peripheral blood. These receptors were taken from a woman between 70 and 85 years old with acute or convalescent COVID-19.

The chain couples TRBV18 to TRBJ2-7, with 7 bases fitting TRBD2. The CDR3 is made up of 12 amino acids. Germline V lookup: CDR1 KGHSH, CDR2 LQKENI. The junction had 5 bases not matched to a gene; V was cut back by 5 bases and J by 7 bases. CDR3 coding DNA: TGTGCCAGCTCAGTGTTCGGGGGGGAGCAGTACGTC. Protein sequence: CASSVFGGEQYV.

This clone appeared a single time. This chain uses TRBV29-1 with TRBJ1-6, with 10 bases matching TRBD1. The CDR3 totals 13 residues. CDR1 and CDR2 (germline): SQVTM, ANQGSEA. The J segment lost 9 bases and the V segment lost 4 bases, leaving 3 bases of the junction unmatched. As DNA, the CDR3 is TGCAGCGTTGGACAGGGGGCGGGTTCACCCCTCCACTTT. It yields the protein CSVGQGAGSPLHF. The entire variable domain, with the rest obtained from reference TRBV29-1 and TRBJ1-6, is as follows: SAVISQKPSRDICQRGTSLTIQCQVDSQVTMMFWYRQQPGQSLTLIATANQGSEATYESGFVIDKFPISRPNLTFSTLTVSNMSPEDSSIYLCSVGQGAGSPLHFGNGTRLTVT.